Listed here is a single T cell receptor beta chain. Sequencing involved patients with CD8+CD57+ cell expansion previously shown by flow cytometry. TCR beta VDJ and CDR3 were profiled, and genomic DNA was the template. TCRdb ran MiXCR on the reads and lists one entry per CDR3 protein. The sample contains about 190,000 distinct CDR3 sequences, nearly 50% of which appear only once. Germline-derived CDR1 and CDR2 are SNHLY and FYNNEI. There are 15 residues in the CDR3. After removal of 7 bases from V and 7 bases from J, the junction contained 9 bases not matched to a gene. This sample is part of a study of CD8+CD57+ T cells in acquired aplastic anemia. For the study at large: Isolated CD4+ and CD8+ cells, once sorted, yielded DNA averaging about 3.1 ug.

The clonotype was recovered from a human donor with aplastic anemia. Material: sorted CD4+, CD8+, or CD8+CD57+ T cells (not recorded which) from PBMCs. The chain links TRBV2 to TRBJ2-7; 14 bases fit TRBD2. CDR3: CASKLTGTSGGEQYF. CDR3 bases: TGTGCCAGCAAGTTAACCGGGACTAGCGGGGGTGAGCAGTACTTC.